The next 12 T cell receptor beta chains were all read from a single sample in a study of cytomegalovirus exposure and HLA in healthy donors. The study ran its PCR with 60 Vbeta and 13 Jbeta primers. Clones were read by immunoSEQ multiplex PCR, and TCRdb kept only the in-frame ones, dropping some. The table lists about 130,000 clones, about 80% of them singletons. The sample was PBMCs. The receptors come from a man aged 35-49 years in good health and CMV-seronegative.

V gene TRBV28 combines with J gene TRBJ1-2, with 11 nucleotides matching TRBD1. The V segment lost 4 bases and the J segment 8 bases; nucleotides outside the gene matches: 6. Germline V gene lookup returns CDR1 MDHEN and CDR2 SYDVKM. The CDR3 runs 14 residues. The CDR3 loop reads CASSSQGQGEGYTF. Here the CDR3 DNA reads TGTGCCAGCAGTTCCCAGGGACAGGGGGAAGGCTACACCTTC.

This clone was observed a few times. The chain couples TRBV6-6 to TRBJ1-5; no clear D. Germline V gene data show CDR1 as MNHNY and CDR2 as SVGAGI (reference sequence). The CDR3 totals 13 residues. V was trimmed by 6 bases and J by 3 bases, leaving 9 bases between them. The CDR3 bases are TGTGCCAGCAGCCGAGGGTCCAATCAGCCCCAGCATTTT. It encodes CASSRGSNQPQHF.

The chain combines TRBV28 with TRBJ1-4; 7 bases agree with TRBD1. The CDR3 totals 14 residues. The V gene end was trimmed by 6 bases and the J gene end by 8 bases; junction bases not matched to a gene: 9. Germline CDR1 and CDR2: MDHEN and SYDVKM. CDR3 sequence: CASSREGAREKLFF. The DNA of the CDR3 is TGTGCCAGCAGCCGGGAGGGGGCTCGGGAAAAACTGTTTTTT. Full variable domain (rest looked up from reference TRBV28 and TRBJ1-4): DVKVTQSSRYLVKRTGEKVFLECVQDMDHENMFWYRQDPGLGLRLIYFSYDVKMKEKGDIPEGYSVSREKKERFSLILESASTNQTSMYLCASSREGAREKLFFGSGTQLSVL.

The chain carries TRBV28 and TRBJ2-7; the match to TRBD1 covers 10 bases. V shed 7 bases, J shed 5 bases, and the junction held 8 bases outside the gene matches. The germline CDR1 and CDR2 sequences are MDHEN and SYDVKM. This CDR3 is built from 14 residues. DNA for the CDR3: TGTGCCAGCACCTCGGGGACAGGGGCGGACGAGCAGTACTTC. The encoded protein is CASTSGTGADEQYF.

The V gene is TRBV9, the J gene TRBJ2-3; 8 bases agree with TRBD1. The length of the CDR3 is 16 residues. Trimming took 3 bases from V and 0 from J; bases not matched to a gene: 6. Germline V CDR1 and CDR2: SGDLS, YYNGEE. In DNA form, the CDR3 reads TGTGCCAGCAGCGGAGGGACAGGCCCTAGCACAGATACGCAGTATTTT. Its protein product is CASSGGTGPSTDTQYF.

This clone was seen more than once but under ten times. The chain joins TRBV4-2 to TRBJ1-1; no clear D gene. The V and J ends lost 0 bases and 5 bases respectively, with 16 bases between them. Germline V gives CDR1 LGHNA, CDR2 YNFKEQ. The CDR3 is 16 amino acids. The CDR3 DNA reads TGTGCCAGCAGCCAAGAATTCGATGCCCGCGGGACTGAAGCTTTCTTT. This encodes CASSQEFDARGTEAFF.

The rearrangement joins TRBV19 to TRBJ2-1; 11 bases fit TRBD2. CDR1 and CDR2 from the germline V gene are LNHDA and SQIVND (reference sequence). Trimming took 5 bases from V and 4 from J; bases not matched to a gene: 4. CDR3 size: 15 residues. The CDR3 DNA sequence: TGTGCCAGTAGTGGCACTAGCGGGAGTTACAATGAGCAGTTCTTC. This translates into CASSGTSGSYNEQFF.

The chain couples TRBV27 to TRBJ1-4; 10 bases fit TRBD1. V trimming: 4 bases; J trimming: 8 bases; junction bases outside the gene matches: 10. The CDR3 length is 16 residues. The germline gives CDR1 MNHEY, CDR2 SMNVEV (reference sequence). The CDR3 coding sequence is TGTGCCAGCAGTTACTACCGGACAGGGGGGGGCGAAAAACTGTTTTTT. Its protein product is CASSYYRTGGGEKLFF.

This chain links TRBV5-4 with TRBJ1-4; 7 nucleotides align to TRBD1. Unmatched junction bases numbered 4, after V lost 0 bases and J lost 2 bases. Germline V gene data show CDR1 as SGHNT and CDR2 as YYREEE (reference sequence). The CDR3 covers 16 residues. Here the CDR3 DNA reads TGTGCCAGCAGCTTGGTGGGGACAGCCACTAATGAAAAACTGTTTTTT. Translated: CASSLVGTATNEKLFF. Combining the CDR3 with reference TRBV5-4 and TRBJ1-4 gives the whole variable domain ETGVTQSPTHLIKTRGQQVTLRCSSQSGHNTVSWYQQALGQGPQFIFQYYREEENGRGNFPPRFSGLQFPNYSSELNVNALELDDSALYLCASSLVGTATNEKLFFGSGTQLSVL.

The CDR3 loop is CASSPGLAEAYEQYF. The CDR3, as DNA: TGTGCCAGCAGCCCCGGACTAGCGGAGGCCTACGAGCAGTACTTC. The V gene is TRBV7-8, the J gene TRBJ2-7; 10 nucleotides match TRBD2. Germline V lookup: CDR1 SGHVS, CDR2 FQNEAQ. The CDR3 contains 15 residues. V dropped 5 bases and J dropped 2; count of bases not matched to a gene: 6. The variable domain in full, with the rest retrieved from reference TRBV7-8 and TRBJ2-7, is GAGVSQSPRYKVAKRGQDVALRCDPISGHVSLFWYQQALGQGPEFLTYFQNEAQLDKSGLPSDRFFAERPEGSVSTLKIQRTQQEDSAVYLCASSPGLAEAYEQYFGPGTRLTVT.

V usage is TRBV19 and J usage is TRBJ1-1; no clear D. Germline values: CDR1 LNHDA, CDR2 SQIVND (reference sequence). V gave up 5 bases and J gave up 9 bases, with 10 bases separating them. The CDR3 spans 11 residues. The CDR3 DNA is TGTGCCAGTAGTTGGGGAGACAAAGCTTTCTTT. It translates to CASSWGDKAFF.

This sequence joins TRBV28 and TRBJ2-6; TRBD1 matches 7 bases. There are 21 residues in the CDR3. Trimming took 4 bases from V and 8 from J; bases not matched to a gene: 26. Germline assignment: CDR1 MDHEN and CDR2 SYDVKM. The DNA of the CDR3 is TGTGCCAGCAGTTATAGGTACGAAGGGGGCCGAGTAAGGGGAACGACCAACGTCCTGACTTTC. Amino acids: CASSYRYEGGRVRGTTNVLTF.